This TCR beta chain was identified in a study of blood T cell repertoires in COVID-19. The CDR3 runs 15 residues. J was trimmed by 5 bases and V by 0 bases; bases with no gene match: 3. Germline loops: CDR1 LNHNV, CDR2 YYDKDF (reference sequence). Clones were read by immunoSEQ multiplex PCR, and TCRdb kept only the in-frame ones, dropping some. The table includes 150,000 to 200,000 clones, 65% to 90% detected once. The receptor was isolated from a man aged 45-60 years who had recovered from COVID-19. The sequenced material came from PBMCs or T cells enriched from blood (not recorded which). This chain uses TRBV15 with TRBJ1-5; 8 bases fit TRBD1. CDR3 amino acids: CATSRDLTGDQPQHF. The CDR3 DNA reads as TGTGCCACCAGCAGAGATTTGACAGGGGATCAGCCCCAGCATTTT.